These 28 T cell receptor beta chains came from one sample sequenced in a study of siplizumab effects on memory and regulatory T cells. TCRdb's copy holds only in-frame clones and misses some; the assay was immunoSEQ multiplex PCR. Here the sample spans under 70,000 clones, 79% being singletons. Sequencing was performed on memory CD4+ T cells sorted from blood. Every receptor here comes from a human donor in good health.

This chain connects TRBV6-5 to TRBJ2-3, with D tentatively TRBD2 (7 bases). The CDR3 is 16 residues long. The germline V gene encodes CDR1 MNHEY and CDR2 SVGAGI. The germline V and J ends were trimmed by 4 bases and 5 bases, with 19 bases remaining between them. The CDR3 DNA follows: TGTGCCAGCAGTTCCCGGTGGGGGGGGCGCGGAGATACGCAGTATTTT. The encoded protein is CASSSRWGGRGDTQYF.

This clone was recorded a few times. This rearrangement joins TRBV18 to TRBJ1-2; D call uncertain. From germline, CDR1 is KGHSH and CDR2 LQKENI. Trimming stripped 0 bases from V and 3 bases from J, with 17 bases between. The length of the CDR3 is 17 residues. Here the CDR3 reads CASSPPTVGWGDYGYTF. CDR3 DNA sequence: TGTGCCAGCTCACCACCAACCGTAGGGTGGGGAGACTATGGCTACACCTTC.

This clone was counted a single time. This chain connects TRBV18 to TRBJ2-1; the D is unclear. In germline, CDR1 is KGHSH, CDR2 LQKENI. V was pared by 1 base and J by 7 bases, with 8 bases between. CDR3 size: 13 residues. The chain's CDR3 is CASSPQSVNEQFF. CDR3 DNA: TGTGCCAGCTCACCACAGAGCGTGAATGAGCAGTTCTTC.

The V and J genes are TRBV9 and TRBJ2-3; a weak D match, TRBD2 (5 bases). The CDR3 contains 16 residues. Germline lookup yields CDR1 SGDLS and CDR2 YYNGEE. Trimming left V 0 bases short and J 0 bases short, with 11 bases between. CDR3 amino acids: CASSVDARTSTDTQYF. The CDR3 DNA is TGTGCCAGCAGCGTAGATGCGAGGACTAGCACAGATACGCAGTATTTT.

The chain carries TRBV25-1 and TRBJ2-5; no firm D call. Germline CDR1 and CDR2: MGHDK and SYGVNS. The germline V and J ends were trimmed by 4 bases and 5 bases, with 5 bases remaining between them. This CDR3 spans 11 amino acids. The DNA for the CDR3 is TGTGCCAGCAGTGTGGAGGAGACCCAGTACTTC. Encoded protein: CASSVEETQYF.

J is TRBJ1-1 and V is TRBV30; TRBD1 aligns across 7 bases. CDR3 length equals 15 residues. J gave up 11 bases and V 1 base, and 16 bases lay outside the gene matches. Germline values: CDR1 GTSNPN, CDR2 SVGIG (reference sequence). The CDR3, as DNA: TGTGCCTGGAGTGCAAAACAGGGGACCGCTCTGCGTGCTTTCTTT. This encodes CAWSAKQGTALRAFF.

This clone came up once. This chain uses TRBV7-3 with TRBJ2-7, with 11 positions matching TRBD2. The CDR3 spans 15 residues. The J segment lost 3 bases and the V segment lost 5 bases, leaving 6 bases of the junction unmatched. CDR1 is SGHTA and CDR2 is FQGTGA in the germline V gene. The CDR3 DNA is TGTGCCAGCAGCCCCCTAGCGGGGGGACGCTACGAGCAGTACTTC. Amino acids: CASSPLAGGRYEQYF. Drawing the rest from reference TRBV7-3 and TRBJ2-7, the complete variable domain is GAGVSQTPSNKVTEKGKYVELRCDPISGHTALYWYRQSLGQGPEFLIYFQGTGAADDSGLPNDRFFAVRPEGSVSTLKIQRTERGDSAVYLCASSPLAGGRYEQYFGPGTRLTVT.

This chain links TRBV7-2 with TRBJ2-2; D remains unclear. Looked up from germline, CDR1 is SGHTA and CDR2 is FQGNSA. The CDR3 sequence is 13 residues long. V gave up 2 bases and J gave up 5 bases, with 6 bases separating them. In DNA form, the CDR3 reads TGTGCCAGCAGCTTATGGGTAACCGGGGAGCTGTTTTTT. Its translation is CASSLWVTGELFF. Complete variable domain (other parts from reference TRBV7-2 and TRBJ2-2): GAGVSQSPSNKVTEKGKDVELRCDPISGHTALYWYRQSLGQGLEFLIYFQGNSAPDKSGLPSDRFSAERTGGSVSTLTIQRTQQEDSAVYLCASSLWVTGELFFGEGSRLTVL.

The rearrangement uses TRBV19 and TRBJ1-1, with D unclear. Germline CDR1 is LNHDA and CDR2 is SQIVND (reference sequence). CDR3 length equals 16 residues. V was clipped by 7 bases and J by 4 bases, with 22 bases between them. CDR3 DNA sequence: TGTGCCAGTAAGTTCACGGCTGTGAGATCGGGCACTGAAGCTTTCTTT. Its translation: CASKFTAVRSGTEAFF. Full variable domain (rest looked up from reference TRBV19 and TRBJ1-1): DGGITQSPKYLFRKEGQNVTLSCEQNLNHDAMYWYRQDPGQGLRLIYYSQIVNDFQKGDIAEGYSVSREKKESFPLTVTSAQKNPTAFYLCASKFTAVRSGTEAFFGQGTRLTVV.

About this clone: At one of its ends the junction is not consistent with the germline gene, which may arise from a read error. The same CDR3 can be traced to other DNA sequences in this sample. CDR3 sequence reads: CASSLYRVNTEAFF. CDR3 bases: TGCGCCAGCAGTCTCTACAGGGTCAACACTGAAGCTTTCTTT. The chain joins TRBV5-4 to TRBJ1-1; maybe TRBD1 (6 bases). There are 14 residues in the CDR3. CDR1 SGHNT and CDR2 YYREEE come from the germline V gene (reference sequence).

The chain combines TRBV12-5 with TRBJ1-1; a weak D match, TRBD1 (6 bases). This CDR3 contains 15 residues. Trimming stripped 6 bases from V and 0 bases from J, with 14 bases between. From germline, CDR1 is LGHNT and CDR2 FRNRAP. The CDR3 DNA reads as TGTGCTAGTGGCCGTCAGGGGAGTATGAACACTGAAGCTTTCTTT. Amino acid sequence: CASGRQGSMNTEAFF.

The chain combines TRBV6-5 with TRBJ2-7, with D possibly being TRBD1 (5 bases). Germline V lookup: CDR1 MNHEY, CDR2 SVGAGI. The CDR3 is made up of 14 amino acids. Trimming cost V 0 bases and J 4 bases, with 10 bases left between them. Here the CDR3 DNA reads TGTGCCAGCAGTTACTCGCAGGGATCGTACGAGCAGTACTTC. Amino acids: CASSYSQGSYEQYF.

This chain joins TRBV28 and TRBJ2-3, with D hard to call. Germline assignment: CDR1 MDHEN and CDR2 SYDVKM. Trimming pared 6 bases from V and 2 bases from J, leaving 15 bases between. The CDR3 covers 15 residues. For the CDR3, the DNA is TGTGCCAGCAGAAGGACCCTATCAACCACAGATACGCAGTATTTT. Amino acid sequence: CASRRTLSTTDTQYF. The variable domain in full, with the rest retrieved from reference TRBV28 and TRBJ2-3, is DVKVTQSSRYLVKRTGEKVFLECVQDMDHENMFWYRQDPGLGLRLIYFSYDVKMKEKGDIPEGYSVSREKKERFSLILESASTNQTSMYLCASRRTLSTTDTQYFGPGTRLTVL.

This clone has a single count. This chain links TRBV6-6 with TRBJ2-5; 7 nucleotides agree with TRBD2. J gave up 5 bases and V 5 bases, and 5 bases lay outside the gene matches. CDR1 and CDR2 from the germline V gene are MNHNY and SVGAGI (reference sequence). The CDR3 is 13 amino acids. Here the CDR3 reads CASSAGRAETQYF. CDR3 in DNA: TGTGCCAGCAGTGCTGGGAGGGCCGAGACCCAGTACTTC.

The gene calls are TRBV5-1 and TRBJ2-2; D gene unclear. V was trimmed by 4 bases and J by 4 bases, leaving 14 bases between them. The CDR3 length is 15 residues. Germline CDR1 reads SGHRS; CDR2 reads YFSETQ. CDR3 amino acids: CASSTNAGSTGELFF. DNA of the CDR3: TGCGCCAGCAGCACCAATGCAGGATCCACCGGGGAGCTGTTTTTT. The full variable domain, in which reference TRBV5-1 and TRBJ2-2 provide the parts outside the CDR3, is KAGVTQTPRYLIKTRGQQVTLSCSPISGHRSVSWYQQTPGQGLQFLFEYFSETQRNKGNFPGRFSGRQFSNSRSEMNVSTLELGDSALYLCASSTNAGSTGELFFGEGSRLTVL.

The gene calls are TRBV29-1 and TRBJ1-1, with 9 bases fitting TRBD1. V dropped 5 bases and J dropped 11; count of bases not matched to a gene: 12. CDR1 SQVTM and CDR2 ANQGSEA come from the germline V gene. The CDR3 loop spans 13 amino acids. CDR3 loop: CSVQTDQDRGAFF. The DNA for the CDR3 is TGCAGCGTTCAAACAGATCAAGACAGGGGGGCTTTCTTT.

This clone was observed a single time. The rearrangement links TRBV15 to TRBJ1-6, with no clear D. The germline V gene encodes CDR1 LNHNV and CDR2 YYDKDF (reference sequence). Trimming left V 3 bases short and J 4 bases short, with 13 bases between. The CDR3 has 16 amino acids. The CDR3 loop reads CATSSLMWLYNSPLHF. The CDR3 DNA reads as TGTGCCACCAGCAGCCTCATGTGGCTGTATAATTCACCCCTCCACTTT.

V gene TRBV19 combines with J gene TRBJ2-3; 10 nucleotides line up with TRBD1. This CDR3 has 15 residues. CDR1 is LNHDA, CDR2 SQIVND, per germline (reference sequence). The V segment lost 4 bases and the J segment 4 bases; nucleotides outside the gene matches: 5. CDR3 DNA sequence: TGTGCCAGTAGTACCTGGGGGACAGGGGCAGATACGCAGTATTTT. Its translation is CASSTWGTGADTQYF.

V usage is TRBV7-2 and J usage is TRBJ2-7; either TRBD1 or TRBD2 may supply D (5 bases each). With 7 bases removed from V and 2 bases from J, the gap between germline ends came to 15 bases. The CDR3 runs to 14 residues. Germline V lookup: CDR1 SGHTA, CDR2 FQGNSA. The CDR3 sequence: CASNPRTGPYEQYF. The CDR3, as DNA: TGTGCCAGCAATCCAAGGACGGGGCCCTACGAGCAGTACTTC.

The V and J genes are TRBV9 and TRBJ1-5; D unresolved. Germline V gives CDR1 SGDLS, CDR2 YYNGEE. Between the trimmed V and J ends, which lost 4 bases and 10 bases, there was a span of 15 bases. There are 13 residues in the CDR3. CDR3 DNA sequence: TGTGCCAGCAGCTCGATGGACGGCGGACCCCAGCATTTT. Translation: CASSSMDGGPQHF.

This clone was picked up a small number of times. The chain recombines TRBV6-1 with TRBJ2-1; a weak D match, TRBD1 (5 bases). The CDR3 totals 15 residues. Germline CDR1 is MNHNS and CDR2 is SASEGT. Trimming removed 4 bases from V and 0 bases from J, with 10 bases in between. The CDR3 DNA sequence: TGTGCCAGCAGTGGACAGACGAGCTCCTACAATGAGCAGTTCTTC. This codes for CASSGQTSSYNEQFF.

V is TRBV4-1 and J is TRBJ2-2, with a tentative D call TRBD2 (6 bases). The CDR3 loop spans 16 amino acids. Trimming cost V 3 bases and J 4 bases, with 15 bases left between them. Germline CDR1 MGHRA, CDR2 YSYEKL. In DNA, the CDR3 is TGCGCCAGCAGCCAGATGGACCCGGGGGTCACCGGGGAGCTGTTTTTT. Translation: CASSQMDPGVTGELFF.

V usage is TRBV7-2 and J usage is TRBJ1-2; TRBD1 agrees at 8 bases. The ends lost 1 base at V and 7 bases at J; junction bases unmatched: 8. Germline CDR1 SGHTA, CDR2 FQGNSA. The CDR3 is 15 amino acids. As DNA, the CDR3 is TGTGCCAGCAGCTTAGATAAGCAGGGGGCAGCTGGCTACACCTTC. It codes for CASSLDKQGAAGYTF. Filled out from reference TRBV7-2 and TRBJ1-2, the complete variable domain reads GAGVSQSPSNKVTEKGKDVELRCDPISGHTALYWYRQSLGQGLEFLIYFQGNSAPDKSGLPSDRFSAERTGGSVSTLTIQRTQQEDSAVYLCASSLDKQGAAGYTFGSGTRLTVV.

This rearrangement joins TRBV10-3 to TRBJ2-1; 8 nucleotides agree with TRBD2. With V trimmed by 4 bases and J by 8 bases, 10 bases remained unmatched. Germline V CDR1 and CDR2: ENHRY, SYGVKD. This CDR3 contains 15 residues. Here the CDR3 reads CAISGSSGTQDEQFF. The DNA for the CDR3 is TGTGCCATCAGTGGAAGTAGCGGGACACAGGATGAGCAGTTCTTC.

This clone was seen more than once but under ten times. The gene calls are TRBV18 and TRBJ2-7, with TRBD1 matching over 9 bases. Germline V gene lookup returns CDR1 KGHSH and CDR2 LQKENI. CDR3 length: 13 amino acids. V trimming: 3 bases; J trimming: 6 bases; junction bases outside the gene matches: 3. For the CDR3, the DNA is TGTGCCAGCTCACCCGGGACAGGGCCCGAGCAGTACTTC. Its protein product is CASSPGTGPEQYF.

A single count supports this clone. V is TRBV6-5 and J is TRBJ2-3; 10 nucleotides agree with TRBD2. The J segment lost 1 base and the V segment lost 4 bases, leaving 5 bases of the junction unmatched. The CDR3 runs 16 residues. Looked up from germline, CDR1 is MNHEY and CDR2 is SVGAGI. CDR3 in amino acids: CASSSGAGGGTDTQYF. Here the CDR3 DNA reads TGTGCCAGCAGTTCCGGAGCGGGGGGGGGCACAGATACGCAGTATTTT.

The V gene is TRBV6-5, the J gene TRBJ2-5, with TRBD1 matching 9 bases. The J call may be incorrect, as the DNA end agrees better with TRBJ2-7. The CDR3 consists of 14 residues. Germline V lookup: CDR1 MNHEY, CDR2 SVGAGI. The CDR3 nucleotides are TGTGCCACACGATCGACCGGGACAGGGAACGAGCAGTACTTC. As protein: CATRSTGTGNEQYF.

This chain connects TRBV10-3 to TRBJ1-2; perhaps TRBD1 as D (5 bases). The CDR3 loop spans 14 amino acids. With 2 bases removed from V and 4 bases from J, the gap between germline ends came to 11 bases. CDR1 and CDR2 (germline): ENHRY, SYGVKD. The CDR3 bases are TGTGCCATCAGTGAGCTCACGGGGGGCTATGGCTACACCTTC. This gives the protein CAISELTGGYGYTF.